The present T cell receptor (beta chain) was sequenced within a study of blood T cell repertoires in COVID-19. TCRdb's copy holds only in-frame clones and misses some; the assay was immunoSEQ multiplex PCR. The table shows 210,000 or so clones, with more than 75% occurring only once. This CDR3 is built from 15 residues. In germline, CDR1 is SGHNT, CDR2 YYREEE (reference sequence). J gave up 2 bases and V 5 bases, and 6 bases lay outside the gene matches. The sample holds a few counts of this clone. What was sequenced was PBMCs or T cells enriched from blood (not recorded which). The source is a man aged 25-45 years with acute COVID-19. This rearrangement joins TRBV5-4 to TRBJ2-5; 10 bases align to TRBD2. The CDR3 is CASRRAGGPQETQYF. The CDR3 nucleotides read TGTGCCAGCAGAAGAGCGGGGGGGCCTCAAGAGACCCAGTACTTC.